The next 27 T cell receptor beta chains were all read from a single sample in a study of tumour-infiltrating T cells in Burkitt lymphoma. The table came from immunoSEQ multiplex PCR; TCRdb's copy has only in-frame clones and leaves some out. This sample has roughly 9,200 clones; 62% occur once, and the top ten carry approximately 6%. What was sequenced was tumor tissue. These receptors came from a human donor with diffuse large B-cell lymphoma.

The rearrangement links TRBV7-9 to TRBJ2-5; D call uncertain. Trimming pared 7 bases from V and 1 base from J, leaving 13 bases between. This CDR3 comprises 14 residues. In germline, CDR1 is SEHNR, CDR2 FQNEAQ (reference sequence). CDR3 in amino acids: CASTRRTSQETQYF. CDR3 nucleotides: TGTGCCAGCACGCGGCGGACCTCCCAAGAGACCCAGTACTTC.

In its sample, this clone was seen a few times. The V call is TRBV2, the J call TRBJ1-3; the D is unclear. Germline-derived CDR1 and CDR2 are SNHLY and FYNNEI. This CDR3 has 15 amino acids. The germline V and J ends were trimmed by 4 bases and 0 bases, with 10 bases remaining between them. CDR3 protein: CASSGTQFSGNTIYF. The CDR3 DNA sequence: TGTGCCAGCAGTGGTACACAGTTCTCTGGAAACACCATATATTTT.

This clone was picked up a small number of times. The chain has TRBV28 and TRBJ2-7, with TRBD1 identical over 8 bases. This CDR3 region has 15 residues. The germline V gene has CDR1 MDHEN and CDR2 SYDVKM. After removal of 5 bases from V and 7 bases from J, the junction contained 13 bases not matched to a gene. CDR3 DNA: TGTGCCAGCAGTCCCCTCCCGGCAGGGGGCGATGAGCAGTACTTC. Encoded protein: CASSPLPAGGDEQYF. Full variable domain (outside the CDR3, taken from reference TRBV28 and TRBJ2-7): DVKVTQSSRYLVKRTGEKVFLECVQDMDHENMFWYRQDPGLGLRLIYFSYDVKMKEKGDIPEGYSVSREKKERFSLILESASTNQTSMYLCASSPLPAGGDEQYFGPGTRLTVT.

V and J are TRBV10-3 and TRBJ1-5, with D perhaps matching TRBD1 (6 bases). V was clipped by 5 bases and J by 0 bases, with 14 bases between them. There are 16 residues in the CDR3. Germline loops: CDR1 ENHRY, CDR2 SYGVKD. CDR3 in amino acids: CAISRHGQFSNQPQHF. DNA of the CDR3: TGTGCCATCAGTAGGCATGGACAGTTTAGCAATCAGCCCCAGCATTTT.

This clone was counted a few times. The chain combines TRBV10-3 with TRBJ2-3; possibly TRBD2 for D (7 bases). Trimming took 2 bases from V and 4 from J, leaving 13 bases between them. The CDR3 extends over 15 amino acids. In germline, CDR1 is ENHRY, CDR2 SYGVKD. CDR3 DNA: TGTGCCATCAGTGAGGTTAGGGGGGGGCCAGATACGCAGTATTTT. Its translation is CAISEVRGGPDTQYF.

The chain couples TRBV15 to TRBJ1-2, with unresolved D. The germline V and J ends were trimmed by 0 bases and 5 bases, with 4 bases remaining between them. This CDR3 is built from 12 residues. CDR1 is LNHNV, CDR2 YYDKDF, per germline (reference sequence). The chain's CDR3 is CATSRDHYGYTF. The CDR3 coding sequence is TGTGCCACCAGCAGAGATCATTATGGCTACACCTTC.

This sequence joins TRBV19 and TRBJ2-7; D is tentatively TRBD1 or TRBD2 (5 bases each). This CDR3 has 15 residues. V was shortened by 4 bases and J by 2 bases, with 15 bases between the two germline ends. Germline CDR1 is LNHDA and CDR2 is SQIVND (reference sequence). The CDR3 DNA follows: TGTGCCAGTAGTACCTACGGGGCGGCACCCTACGAGCAGTACTTC. Translated, it gives CASSTYGAAPYEQYF.

The J gene is TRBJ1-3, the V gene TRBV5-1; tentative D call: TRBD1 (6 bases). The germline gives CDR1 SGHRS, CDR2 YFSETQ. This CDR3 comprises 15 residues. Trimming left V 4 bases short and J 4 bases short, with 15 bases between. CDR3 nucleotides: TGCGCCAGCAGCCTCGGGGGCGCGTCGGGAAACACCATATATTTT. It encodes CASSLGGASGNTIYF.

This clone was picked up a small number of times. The chain couples TRBV7-9 to TRBJ1-5; D ambiguous. The CDR3 is 14 amino acids. The V end lost 1 base, the J end lost 4 bases, and 8 bases lay between the germline ends. Germline loops: CDR1 SEHNR, CDR2 FQNEAQ (reference sequence). The CDR3 DNA follows: TGTGCCAGCAGCTTAGGTTGGGGTAATCAGCCCCAGCATTTT. Encoded protein: CASSLGWGNQPQHF.

This chain uses TRBV5-1 with TRBJ2-7, with unresolved D. From germline, CDR1 is SGHRS and CDR2 YFSETQ. This CDR3 has 13 residues. Trimming pared 1 base from V and 2 bases from J, leaving 7 bases between. In nucleotides, the CDR3 is TGCGCCAGCAGCTTGTCAGGACCCTACGAGCAGTACTTC. It translates to CASSLSGPYEQYF.

The DNA for the CDR3 is TGTGCCACCAGCAGAGCCGTAGATTCACCCCTCCACTTT. Its protein is CATSRAVDSPLHF. The rearrangement links TRBV15 to TRBJ1-6; D not resolved. There are 13 residues in the CDR3. Trimming took 1 base from V and 8 from J, leaving 6 bases between them. Germline V gives CDR1 LNHNV, CDR2 YYDKDF (reference sequence).

This clone was detected a few times. This rearrangement joins TRBV15 to TRBJ2-1, with 9 bases that match TRBD1. The germline V gene encodes CDR1 LNHNV and CDR2 YYDKDF (reference sequence). This CDR3 spans 14 amino acids. Trimming cost V 4 bases and J 8 bases; bases outside gene matches: 6. CDR3 sequence reads: CATSKDRGFDEQFF. The CDR3 DNA is TGTGCCACCAGCAAAGACAGGGGGTTCGATGAGCAGTTCTTC.

The V call is TRBV2, the J call TRBJ1-3; D might be TRBD1 (6 bases). The CDR3 spans 16 residues. V lost 3 bases, J lost 0 bases, and 12 bases lay in between. Looked up from germline, CDR1 is SNHLY and CDR2 is FYNNEI. The CDR3 sequence is CASSEGGGSSGNTIYF. CDR3 DNA sequence: TGTGCCAGCAGTGAGGGAGGGGGATCCTCTGGAAACACCATATATTTT.

This sequence joins TRBV6-4 and TRBJ1-6; weak D call: TRBD1 (5 bases). The germline V and J ends were trimmed by 4 bases and 9 bases, with 10 bases remaining between them. There are 13 residues in the CDR3. Germline V gene data show CDR1 as MRHNA and CDR2 as SNTAGT. This chain's CDR3 is CASSAGVGSPLHF. The CDR3 nucleotides are TGTGCCAGCAGTGCGGGGGTGGGTTCACCCCTCCACTTT.

V usage is TRBV28 and J usage is TRBJ1-5, with D maybe TRBD1 (5 bases). V shed 4 bases and J shed 0 bases, with 10 bases lying between them. CDR1 and CDR2 (germline): MDHEN, SYDVKM. This CDR3 is built from 15 residues. This CDR3 reads CASSSREYSNQPQHF. For the CDR3, the DNA is TGTGCCAGCAGTTCCAGGGAGTATAGCAATCAGCCCCAGCATTTT.

The chain links TRBV18 to TRBJ2-7; D possibly corresponds to TRBD1 (5 bases). CDR3 length: 14 amino acids. Germline assignment: CDR1 KGHSH and CDR2 LQKENI. Deletions cut 5 bases from V and 4 bases from J, with 15 bases between. This chain's CDR3 is CASSDSFGPYEQYF. For the CDR3, the DNA is TGTGCCAGCTCAGACAGTTTTGGGCCTTACGAGCAGTACTTC.

This clone was counted only a few times. The CDR3 spells CASSYSVNQPQHF. CDR3 in DNA: TGTGCCAGCAGTTACAGCGTTAATCAGCCCCAGCATTTT. The V call is TRBV5-5, the J call TRBJ1-5; the D is unclear. The CDR3 sequence is 13 residues long. The V and J ends lost 5 bases and 4 bases respectively, with 10 bases between them. Germline V CDR1 and CDR2: SGHKS, YYEKEE (reference sequence). Combining the CDR3 with reference TRBV5-5 and TRBJ1-5 gives the whole variable domain DAGVTQSPTHLIKTRGQQVTLRCSPISGHKSVSWYQQVLGQGPQFIFQYYEKEERGRGNFPDRFSARQFPNYSSELNVNALLLGDSALYLCASSYSVNQPQHFGDGTRLSIL.

This chain connects TRBV19 to TRBJ1-5, with TRBD1 as a possible D gene (6 bases). The V gene lost 4 bases and the J gene lost 6 bases, with 7 bases spanning the gap. The CDR3 length is 12 residues. Germline values: CDR1 LNHDA, CDR2 SQIVND (reference sequence). Here the CDR3 DNA reads TGTGCCAGTAGTAAACAGGGTCAGCCCCAGCATTTT. Its translation: CASSKQGQPQHF.

Turning to this clone: Other DNA sequences in the same sample also yield this CDR3. V usage is TRBV5-4 and J usage is TRBJ1-4; no definite D call. Per germline, CDR1 SGHNT and CDR2 YYREEE (reference sequence). CDR3 size: 14 residues. V lost 4 bases, J lost 2 bases, and 9 bases lay in between. The CDR3 protein is CASSPGGTNEKLFF. The CDR3 nucleotides read TGTGCCAGCAGCCCCGGAGGGACTAATGAAAAACTGTTTTTT.

This chain joins TRBV19 and TRBJ2-4; 8 bases align to TRBD1. The CDR3 contains 12 residues. Germline V lookup: CDR1 LNHDA, CDR2 SQIVND (reference sequence). Trimming took 8 bases from V and 9 from J; bases not matched to a gene: 6. CDR3 DNA sequence: TGTGCCAGTGCAGGGGGCGCCGGCATTCAGTACTTC. This gives the protein CASAGGAGIQYF.

This chain joins TRBV7-9 and TRBJ2-1; D is perhaps TRBD1 (6 bases). The germline gives CDR1 SEHNR, CDR2 FQNEAQ (reference sequence). This CDR3 is 12 amino acids long. V was cut by 6 bases and J by 9 bases, with 12 bases left in between. CDR3 coding DNA: TGTGCCAGCAGAAAACAGGGCACTGAGCAGTTCTTC. It codes for CASRKQGTEQFF.

The gene calls are TRBV6-1 and TRBJ1-1; 8 nucleotides align to TRBD1. The germline V gene has CDR1 MNHNS and CDR2 SASEGT. J was trimmed by 5 bases and V by 3 bases; bases with no gene match: 2. The CDR3 runs to 13 residues. The CDR3 reads CASSDQGATEAFF. The CDR3 DNA reads TGTGCCAGCAGTGATCAGGGGGCGACTGAAGCTTTCTTT.

This clone turned up a few times. This chain joins TRBV6-1 and TRBJ2-7; D gene ambiguous. The CDR3 has 14 amino acids. The V and J ends lost 2 bases and 4 bases respectively, with 12 bases between them. From germline, CDR1 is MNHNS and CDR2 SASEGT. CDR3 in amino acids: CASSEKQSSYEQYF. In DNA, the CDR3 is TGTGCCAGCAGTGAAAAACAGAGCAGTTACGAGCAGTACTTC.

In its sample, this clone was seen a few times. The V and J genes are TRBV4-1 and TRBJ1-5; TRBD1 is a possible D gene (5 bases). The CDR3 has 15 residues. Germline V gene sequence: CDR1 MGHRA, CDR2 YSYEKL. V was clipped by 0 bases and J by 5 bases, with 11 bases between them. DNA for the CDR3: TGCGCCAGCAGCCAAGATTCGGGGCCGCATCAGCCCCAGCATTTT. Protein: CASSQDSGPHQPQHF.

This clone appeared a few times. The rearrangement uses TRBV5-1 and TRBJ2-1; perhaps TRBD2 as D (5 bases). CDR3 length equals 15 residues. Germline V CDR1 and CDR2: SGHRS, YFSETQ. Trimming took off 4 bases at V and 7 bases at J, with 18 bases between the two ends. CDR3 DNA: TGCGCCAGCAGCCCACCTAGGACGGGAATGAATGAGCAGTTCTTC. This translates into CASSPPRTGMNEQFF. The variable domain in full, with the rest retrieved from reference TRBV5-1 and TRBJ2-1, is KAGVTQTPRYLIKTRGQQVTLSCSPISGHRSVSWYQQTPGQGLQFLFEYFSETQRNKGNFPGRFSGRQFSNSRSEMNVSTLELGDSALYLCASSPPRTGMNEQFFGPGTRLTVL.

This chain uses TRBV11-2 with TRBJ1-6, with TRBD1 as a possible D gene (6 bases). CDR1 is SGHAT, CDR2 FQNNGV, per germline. V lost 10 bases and J lost 6, with 13 bases in between. The CDR3 has 13 residues. In DNA, the CDR3 is TGTGCCACGCGGGGGCAGAGTAATTCACCCCTCCACTTT. It specifies CATRGQSNSPLHF.

The V and J genes are TRBV18 and TRBJ1-1; D not resolved. The V end lost 6 bases, the J end lost 6 bases, and 14 bases lay between the germline ends. The CDR3 has 13 amino acids. Germline V lookup: CDR1 KGHSH, CDR2 LQKENI. The CDR3 region has the DNA TGTGCCAGCTCCCCCCAGGCGGCCCCTGAAGCTTTCTTT. Its translation is CASSPQAAPEAFF.